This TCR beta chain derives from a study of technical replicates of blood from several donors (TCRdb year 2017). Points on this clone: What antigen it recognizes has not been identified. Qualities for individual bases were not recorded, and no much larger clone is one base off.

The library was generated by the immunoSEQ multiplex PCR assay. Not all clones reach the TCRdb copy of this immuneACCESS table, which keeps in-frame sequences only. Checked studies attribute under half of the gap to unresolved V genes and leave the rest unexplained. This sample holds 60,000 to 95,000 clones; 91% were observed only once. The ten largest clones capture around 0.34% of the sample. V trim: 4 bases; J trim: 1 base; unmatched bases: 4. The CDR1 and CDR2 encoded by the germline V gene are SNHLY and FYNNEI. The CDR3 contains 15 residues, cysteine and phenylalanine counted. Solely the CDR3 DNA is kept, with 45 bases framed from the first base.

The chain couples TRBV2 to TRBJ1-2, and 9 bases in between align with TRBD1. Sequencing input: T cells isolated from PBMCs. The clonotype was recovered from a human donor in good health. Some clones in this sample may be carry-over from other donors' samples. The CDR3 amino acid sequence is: CASSAGQGFNYGYTF. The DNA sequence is TGTGCCAGCAGTGCTGGACAGGGGTTTAACTATGGCTACACCTTC.